This T cell receptor (beta chain) was found in a study of blood T cell repertoires in COVID-19. Study summary: PBMCs, B-cell-depleted T cells, or T cells provided the cDNA or gDNA that made up the material.

This clone was counted between two and nine times. Original handling: Reference gene primers were amplified, and this amplification served to estimate nucleated cell counts. Some clones are missing from TCRdb's copy, which holds only in-frame ones; the method was immunoSEQ multiplex PCR. V and J calls plus clone size are reproduced from that table; the DNA served to infer D and trimming. This sample has about 80,000 clones, with about nine tenths found just once. Unmatched junction bases numbered 8, after V lost 4 bases and J lost 5 bases. The CDR3 is 15 residues long. The germline V gene encodes CDR1 SGHVS and CDR2 FQNEAQ.

The chain combines TRBV7-8 with TRBJ2-3; 8 positions match TRBD2. The clonotype was recovered from a woman older than 75 with acute or convalescent COVID-19. The sample comprised peripheral blood. In nucleotides, the CDR3 is TGTGCCAGCAGCTCCATGGGCGGGGGGATAGATACGCAGTATTTT. This codes for CASSSMGGGIDTQYF.